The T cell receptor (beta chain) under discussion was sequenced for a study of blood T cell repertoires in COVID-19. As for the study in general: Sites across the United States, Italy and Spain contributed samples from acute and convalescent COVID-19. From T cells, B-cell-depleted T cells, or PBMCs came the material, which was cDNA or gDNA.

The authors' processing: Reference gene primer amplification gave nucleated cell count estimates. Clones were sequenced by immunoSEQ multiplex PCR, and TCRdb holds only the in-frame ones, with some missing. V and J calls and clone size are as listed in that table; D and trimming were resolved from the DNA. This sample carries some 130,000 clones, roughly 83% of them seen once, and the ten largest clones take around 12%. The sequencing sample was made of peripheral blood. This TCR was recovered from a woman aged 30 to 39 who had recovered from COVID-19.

The CDR3: CASSSRGQGVVPYTGELFF. In DNA form, the CDR3 reads TGCGCCAGCAGCTCCCGGGGACAGGGCGTGGTGCCCTACACCGGGGAGCTGTTTTTT. The V gene is TRBV5-1, the J gene TRBJ2-2; 9 bases match TRBD1. The germline CDR1 and CDR2 sequences are SGHRS and YFSETQ. The CDR3 contains 19 residues. The J segment lost 3 bases and the V segment lost 3 bases, leaving 15 bases of the junction unmatched. The full variable domain, in which reference TRBV5-1 and TRBJ2-2 provide the parts outside the CDR3, is KAGVTQTPRYLIKTRGQQVTLSCSPISGHRSVSWYQQTPGQGLQFLFEYFSETQRNKGNFPGRFSGRQFSNSRSEMNVSTLELGDSALYLCASSSRGQGVVPYTGELFFGEGSRLTVL.